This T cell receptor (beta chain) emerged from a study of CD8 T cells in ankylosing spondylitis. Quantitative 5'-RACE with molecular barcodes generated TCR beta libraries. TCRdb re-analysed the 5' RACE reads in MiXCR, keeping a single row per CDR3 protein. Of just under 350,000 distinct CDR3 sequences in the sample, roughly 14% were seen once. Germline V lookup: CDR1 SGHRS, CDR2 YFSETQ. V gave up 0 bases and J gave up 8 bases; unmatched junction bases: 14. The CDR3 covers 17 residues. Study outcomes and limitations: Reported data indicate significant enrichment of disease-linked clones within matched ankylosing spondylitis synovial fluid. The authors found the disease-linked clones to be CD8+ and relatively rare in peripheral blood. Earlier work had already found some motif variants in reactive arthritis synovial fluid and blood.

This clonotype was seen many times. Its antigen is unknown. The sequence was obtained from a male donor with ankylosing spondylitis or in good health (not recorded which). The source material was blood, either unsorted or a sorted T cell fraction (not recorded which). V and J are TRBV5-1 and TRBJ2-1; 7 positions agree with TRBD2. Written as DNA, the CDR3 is TGCGCCAGCAGCTTGGATCCTAGCGGTCAGATGGTTGATGAGCAGTTCTTC. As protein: CASSLDPSGQMVDEQFF.